These 32 T cell receptor beta chains were sequenced from one sample in a study of T cell responses to AZD1222 COVID-19 vaccine. Data came from immunoSEQ multiplex PCR; TCRdb stores just in-frame clones and leaves some out. The sample has 130,000 to 150,000 clones, 75% to 90% seen once. Sequenced material: peripheral blood, taken on day 0 of AZD1222 vaccination. The receptors derive from an adult in good health.

The chain employs TRBV27 and TRBJ1-2; D gene ambiguous. This CDR3 is 13 amino acids long. The germline V gene encodes CDR1 MNHEY and CDR2 SMNVEV (reference sequence). V was shortened by 4 bases and J by 4 bases, with 10 bases between the two germline ends. CDR3 region: CASSSGRLYGYTF. CDR3 nucleotide sequence: TGTGCCAGCAGTTCTGGACGGCTCTATGGCTACACCTTC.

The chain couples TRBV7-9 to TRBJ1-5; tentatively, D is TRBD1 (5 bases). The CDR3 extends over 17 amino acids. Trimming cost V 4 bases and J 3 bases, with 19 bases left between them. CDR1 and CDR2 (germline): SEHNR, FQNEAQ (reference sequence). The CDR3 reads CASSSGLGQGPNQPQHF. The CDR3 DNA sequence: TGTGCCAGCAGCTCAGGGCTTGGGCAGGGCCCCAATCAGCCCCAGCATTTT.

The DNA for the CDR3 is TGCGCCAGCAGTGATTCGCAGGAATATCAGCCCCAGCATTTT. Translating it yields CASSDSQEYQPQHF. This chain connects TRBV10-1 to TRBJ1-5; D gene unclear. Germline CDR1 WNHNN, CDR2 SYGVQD (reference sequence). V shed 3 bases and J shed 5 bases, with 11 bases lying between them. CDR3 length: 14 residues.

The chain employs TRBV9 and TRBJ2-1; D remains ambiguous. Germline loops: CDR1 SGDLS, CDR2 YYNGEE. The CDR3 runs 14 residues. V lost 3 bases to trimming and J lost 9 bases, with 16 bases between them. The CDR3 nucleotides read TGTGCCAGCAGCGCCTATTTCCCCCCGGCTGAGCAGTTCTTC. Translating it yields CASSAYFPPAEQFF. The full variable domain, in which reference TRBV9 and TRBJ2-1 provide the parts outside the CDR3, is DSGVTQTPKHLITATGQRVTLRCSPRSGDLSVYWYQQSLDQGLQFLIQYYNGEERAKGNILERFSAQQFPDLHSELNLSSLELGDSALYFCASSAYFPPAEQFFGPGTRLTVL.

The chain combines TRBV5-5 with TRBJ1-4; the D is unclear. The CDR3 runs to 14 residues. V shed 0 bases and J shed 10 bases, with 13 bases lying between them. CDR1 is SGHKS, CDR2 YYEKEE, per germline (reference sequence). The CDR3 spells CASSLGTASGKLFF. CDR3 nucleotide sequence: TGTGCCAGCAGCTTGGGGACTGCGTCGGGAAAACTGTTTTTT.

The chain couples TRBV5-5 to TRBJ1-6, with a weak D call TRBD1 (5 bases). The V end lost 4 bases, the J end lost 0 bases, and 11 bases lay between the germline ends. Per the germline V gene, CDR1 is SGHKS and CDR2 is YYEKEE (reference sequence). The CDR3 spans 16 residues. The CDR3 DNA reads TGTGCCAGCAGCCCCCTCGACAGCTCCTATAATTCACCCCTCCACTTT. Encoded protein: CASSPLDSSYNSPLHF.

This rearrangement joins TRBV5-6 to TRBJ1-1; no reliable D call. The V end was cut by 3 bases, the J end by 2 bases, with 17 bases between. The germline gives CDR1 SGHDT, CDR2 YYEEEE. This CDR3 contains 16 residues. CDR3 DNA sequence: TGTGCCAGCAGCTCCTGGGCTAGGGTATACAACACTGAAGCTTTCTTT. Its translation is CASSSWARVYNTEAFF.

This chain joins TRBV23-1 and TRBJ1-2; D uncertain. TRBV23-1 is identified as an open reading frame with a role that is uncertain. The CDR3 runs 14 residues. Trimming left V 1 base short and J 5 bases short, with 11 bases between. The chain's CDR3 is CASSQFNRVYGYTF. In DNA form, the CDR3 reads TGCGCCAGCAGTCAATTTAATCGGGTTTATGGCTACACCTTC.

In this sample, this clone turned up a few times. The V call is TRBV9, the J call TRBJ2-1; TRBD2 agrees at 8 bases. Germline V lookup: CDR1 SGDLS, CDR2 YYNGEE. This CDR3 comprises 16 residues. V trimming: 0 bases; J trimming: 7 bases; junction bases outside the gene matches: 9. The CDR3 loop reads CASSVVGSGSQNEQFF. The DNA of the CDR3 is TGTGCCAGCAGCGTAGTAGGGAGCGGGAGTCAGAATGAGCAGTTCTTC.

This chain uses TRBV2 with TRBJ2-7; perhaps TRBD2 as D (6 bases). Trimming removed 6 bases from V and 9 bases from J, with 15 bases in between. This CDR3 has 12 residues. Germline CDR1 and CDR2: SNHLY and FYNNEI. CDR3 sequence: CASRAEGLGQYF. CDR3 bases: TGTGCCAGCAGGGCGGAGGGCCTAGGGCAGTACTTC.

V and J are TRBV6-5 and TRBJ2-2, with D perhaps matching TRBD2 (6 bases). V gave up 7 bases and J gave up 4 bases, with 16 bases separating them. The CDR3 contains 15 residues. CDR1 and CDR2 (germline): MNHEY, SVGAGI. The CDR3 spells CASTSRLVGTGELFF. The CDR3 bases are TGTGCCAGCACCTCACGACTAGTCGGCACCGGGGAGCTGTTTTTT.

The J gene is TRBJ2-3, the V gene TRBV3-1 (or the pseudogene TRBV3-2); 7 bases match TRBD2. Germline CDR1 and CDR2: LGHDT and YNNKEL (reference sequence). Trimming took 4 bases from V and 4 from J; bases not matched to a gene: 11. The CDR3 has 16 amino acids. CDR3 bases: TGTGCCAGCAGCCCCTTGGACGGGAGGAACTCAGATACGCAGTATTTT. Encoded protein: CASSPLDGRNSDTQYF.

The chain is built from TRBV7-9 and TRBJ1-4, with D possibly matching TRBD1 (5 bases). Trimming stripped 4 bases from V and 7 bases from J, with 16 bases between. Germline V gene lookup returns CDR1 SEHNR and CDR2 FQNEAQ (reference sequence). CDR3 length: 15 residues. The CDR3 is CASSSRVGVSEKLFF. DNA for the CDR3: TGTGCCAGCAGCTCTCGAGTAGGGGTTAGTGAAAAACTGTTTTTT.

The J gene is TRBJ1-2, the V gene TRBV4-2, with 7 bases fitting TRBD1. CDR3 length: 15 residues. J lost 4 bases, V lost 0 bases, and 5 bases had no gene match. Germline CDR1 reads LGHNA; CDR2 reads YNFKEQ. The CDR3 protein is CASSQDQAGGYGYTF. The CDR3 bases are TGTGCCAGCAGCCAAGACCAGGCAGGGGGCTATGGCTACACCTTC.

A word on this clone: Different DNA sequences within this sample yield the same CDR3. This chain uses TRBV12-3 or TRBV12-4 with TRBJ1-2; unclear D gene. Trimming cost V 3 bases and J 3 bases, with 8 bases left between them. This CDR3 is 13 amino acids long. For the CDR3, the DNA is TGTGCCAGCAGTTTCGACACCTACTATGGCTACACCTTC. This codes for CASSFDTYYGYTF.

The chain combines TRBV30 with TRBJ2-3; 14 bases match TRBD2. The ends lost 2 bases at V and 5 bases at J; junction bases unmatched: 15. The CDR3 sequence is 19 residues long. CDR1 and CDR2 (germline): GTSNPN, SVGIG (reference sequence). The CDR3 DNA reads as TGTGCCTGGAGTCCTACCGCCGGACTAGCGGGAGGTAAAGGAGATACGCAGTATTTT. Translation: CAWSPTAGLAGGKGDTQYF.

This clone was found once. The rearrangement uses TRBV6-1 and TRBJ2-7; D might be TRBD1 or TRBD2, each matching 5 bases. This CDR3 has 15 residues. The ends were cut back, 3 bases at V and 0 bases at J, with 12 bases in the middle. The germline CDR1 and CDR2 sequences are MNHNS and SASEGT. The CDR3 bases are TGTGCCAGCAGTGACGACAGCGGTACCTCCTACGAGCAGTACTTC. This translates into CASSDDSGTSYEQYF.

The chain carries TRBV5-1 and TRBJ2-1, with TRBD2 identical over 10 bases. Germline trimming cut 3 bases from V and 7 bases from J; bases unmatched to any gene: 13. The germline V gene has CDR1 SGHRS and CDR2 YFSETQ. The CDR3 contains 17 residues. The CDR3 DNA follows: TGCGCCAGCAGCTCCCACCAGGCTAGCGGGAGTGGGAATGAGCAGTTCTTC. Translating it yields CASSSHQASGSGNEQFF.

This chain uses TRBV4-1 with TRBJ2-1, with D possibly being TRBD1 (5 bases). CDR1 and CDR2 from the germline V gene are MGHRA and YSYEKL. The CDR3 contains 11 residues. With 1 base removed from V and 15 bases from J, the gap between germline ends came to 10 bases. The CDR3, as DNA: TGCGCCAGCAGCCAAGGCCCGACAGTGTTCTTC. It encodes CASSQGPTVFF.

The CDR3 protein is CASSSWMGAGKAYEQYF. As DNA, the CDR3 is TGTGCCAGCAGTTCGTGGATGGGAGCGGGGAAGGCCTACGAGCAGTACTTC. V gene TRBV6-2 or TRBV6-3 combines with J gene TRBJ2-7, with TRBD2 matching 7 bases. The CDR3 covers 17 residues. The V gene end was trimmed by 4 bases and the J gene end by 2 bases; junction bases not matched to a gene: 14. Looked up from germline, CDR1 is MNHEY and CDR2 is SVGEGT.

This clone turned up a few times. V gene TRBV19 combines with J gene TRBJ1-1, with a possible D match to TRBD1 (6 bases). The CDR3 has 15 amino acids. The germline V and J ends were trimmed by 7 bases and 4 bases, with 19 bases remaining between them. Germline-derived CDR1 and CDR2 are LNHDA and SQIVND (reference sequence). The chain's CDR3 is CASTNSQGGGTEAFF. CDR3 bases: TGTGCCAGTACCAACTCACAGGGAGGAGGCACTGAAGCTTTCTTT.

The chain combines TRBV19 with TRBJ2-1, with D hard to call. From germline, CDR1 is LNHDA and CDR2 SQIVND (reference sequence). The V end lost 6 bases, the J end lost 5 bases, and 20 bases lay between the germline ends. The CDR3 sequence is 16 residues long. The CDR3 reads CASSSGVSSFNNEQFF. Here the CDR3 DNA reads TGTGCCAGTAGCTCTGGGGTCAGCAGCTTTAACAATGAGCAGTTCTTC.

This clone is judged medium-sized. The rearrangement joins TRBV6-1 to TRBJ1-5, with D unresolved. The CDR3 is 15 amino acids. V shed 1 base and J shed 1 base, with 8 bases lying between them. CDR1 and CDR2 from the germline V gene are MNHNS and SASEGT. In nucleotides, the CDR3 is TGTGCCAGCAGTGAAGTCGGAGGGAGCAATCAGCCCCAGCATTTT. As protein: CASSEVGGSNQPQHF.

J is TRBJ2-5 and V is TRBV4-1; tentatively, D is TRBD1 or TRBD2 (5 bases each). Germline CDR1 and CDR2: MGHRA and YSYEKL. Trimming left V 5 bases short and J 1 base short, with 20 bases between. The CDR3 has 17 residues. The CDR3 is CASSDGAGRPPQETQYF. The CDR3 DNA follows: TGCGCCAGCAGCGATGGGGCGGGCAGGCCCCCCCAAGAGACCCAGTACTTC.

This clone was seen a few times. The J gene is TRBJ2-1, the V gene TRBV7-3, with 11 bases identical to TRBD1. Trimming at V came to 5 bases and at J to 5 bases, leaving 5 bases not matched to a gene. There are 15 residues in the CDR3. Germline V gene data show CDR1 as SGHTA and CDR2 as FQGTGA. The CDR3 loop is CASSPDRGRNNEQFF. CDR3 nucleotide sequence: TGTGCCAGCAGCCCGGACAGGGGGCGGAACAATGAGCAGTTCTTC.

The sample holds one count of this clone. The chain links TRBV6-5 to TRBJ2-7; D is unresolved. Trimming took off 6 bases at V and 1 base at J, with 7 bases between the two ends. The CDR3 is 12 residues long. CDR1 is MNHEY, CDR2 SVGAGI, per germline. CDR3 in amino acids: CASRVSSYEQYF. CDR3 DNA: TGTGCCAGCAGGGTATCTTCCTACGAGCAGTACTTC.

This sequence joins TRBV4-2 and TRBJ2-1; TRBD2 agrees at 10 bases. The CDR3 consists of 14 residues. Germline CDR1 reads LGHNA; CDR2 reads YNFKEQ. V lost 10 bases and J lost 7; bases outside the gene matches: 10. The CDR3 nucleotides read TGTGCCACCCGGGAAGCGGGAGGGAAGAATGAGCAGTTCTTC. Translated, it gives CATREAGGKNEQFF.

The chain couples TRBV28 to TRBJ1-3; D is possibly TRBD1 (6 bases). CDR1 and CDR2 from the germline V gene are MDHEN and SYDVKM. Trimming took off 5 bases at V and 4 bases at J, with 18 bases between the two ends. The CDR3 runs 16 residues. CDR3 coding DNA: TGTGCCAGCAGTCCCTCCGGGACAACAGCAGGAAACACCATATATTTT. Residues: CASSPSGTTAGNTIYF. Full variable domain (remainder filled in from reference TRBV28 and TRBJ1-3): DVKVTQSSRYLVKRTGEKVFLECVQDMDHENMFWYRQDPGLGLRLIYFSYDVKMKEKGDIPEGYSVSREKKERFSLILESASTNQTSMYLCASSPSGTTAGNTIYFGEGSWLTVV.

This clone was counted a single time. This chain joins TRBV10-1 and TRBJ2-7; D is ambiguous. Germline V lookup: CDR1 WNHNN, CDR2 SYGVQD (reference sequence). This CDR3 comprises 12 residues. Deletions cut 3 bases from V and 5 bases from J, with 8 bases between. The CDR3 sequence is CASSDSRNEQYF. The DNA of the CDR3 is TGCGCCAGCAGTGATAGCCGAAACGAGCAGTACTTC.

This rearrangement joins TRBV6-1 to TRBJ2-2; 8 bases line up with TRBD2. The CDR3 is 15 residues long. V shed 3 bases, J shed 0 bases, and the junction held 0 bases outside the gene matches. Germline CDR1 reads MNHNS; CDR2 reads SASEGT. The CDR3 region has the DNA TGTGCCAGCAGTGAGGGACTAGCGAACACCGGGGAGCTGTTTTTT. Protein: CASSEGLANTGELFF.

The chain employs TRBV2 and TRBJ2-1; 12 bases align to TRBD2. Germline CDR1 reads SNHLY; CDR2 reads FYNNEI. After removal of 7 bases from V and 7 bases from J, the junction contained 8 bases not matched to a gene. The CDR3 loop spans 15 amino acids. The CDR3 reads CASTLGLAGRNEQFF. The CDR3 DNA follows: TGTGCCAGCACCTTGGGACTAGCGGGCAGAAATGAGCAGTTCTTC.

The chain combines TRBV12-3 or TRBV12-4 with TRBJ1-2; D is unclear. CDR3 length: 11 residues. Trimming removed 5 bases at V and 3 bases at J, with 4 bases between. CDR3 in amino acids: CASSVDYGYTF. In nucleotides, the CDR3 is TGTGCCAGCAGTGTGGACTATGGCTACACCTTC.